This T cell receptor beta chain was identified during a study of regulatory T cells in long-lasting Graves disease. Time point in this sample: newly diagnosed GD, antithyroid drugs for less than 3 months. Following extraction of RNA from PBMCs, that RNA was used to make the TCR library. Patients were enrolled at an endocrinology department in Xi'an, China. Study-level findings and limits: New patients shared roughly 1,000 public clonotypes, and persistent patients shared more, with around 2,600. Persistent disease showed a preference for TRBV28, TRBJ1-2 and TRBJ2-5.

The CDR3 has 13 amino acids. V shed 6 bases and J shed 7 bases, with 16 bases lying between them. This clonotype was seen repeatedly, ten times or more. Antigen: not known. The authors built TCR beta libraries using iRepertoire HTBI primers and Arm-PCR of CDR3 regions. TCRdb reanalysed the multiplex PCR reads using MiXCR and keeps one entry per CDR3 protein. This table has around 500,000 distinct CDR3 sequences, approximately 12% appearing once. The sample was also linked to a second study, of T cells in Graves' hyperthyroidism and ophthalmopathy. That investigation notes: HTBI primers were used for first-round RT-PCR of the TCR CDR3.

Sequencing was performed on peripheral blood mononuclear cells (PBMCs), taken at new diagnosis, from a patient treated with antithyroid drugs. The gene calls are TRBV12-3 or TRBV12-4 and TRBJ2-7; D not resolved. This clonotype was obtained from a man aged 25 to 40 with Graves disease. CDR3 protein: CASRRPGSLEQYF. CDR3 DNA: TGTGCCAGCAGGAGACCTGGATCCCTTGAGCAGTACTTC.